These 32 T cell receptor beta chains originate from one sample sequenced in a study of blood T cells in healthy people across ages. Combining a sample-barcoded 5' primer with a J-beta primer mix, a second PCR ran for roughly 6 to 11 cycles. Via MiXCR, TCRdb re-called the 5' RACE reads, giving one row per CDR3 protein. The table has roughly 2 million distinct CDR3 sequences, 49% seen once. What was sequenced was blood. The receptors originated from a woman in her thirties or forties in good health.

For this clonotype: A junction boundary mismatches the germline segment, possibly from a read error. This chain joins TRBV10-3 and TRBJ2-3; the D is unclear. This CDR3 has 12 residues. Germline CDR1 reads ENHRY; CDR2 reads SYGVKD. The CDR3 DNA reads TGTGCCATCAGTGAGTCAACAGATATGCAGTATTTT. It encodes CAISESTDMQYF.

The chain is built from TRBV4-3 and TRBJ1-2; TRBD1 matches 9 bases. The CDR3 length is 16 residues. CDR1 is LGHNA, CDR2 YSLEER, per germline. The ends lost 0 bases at V and 8 bases at J; junction bases unmatched: 10. The CDR3 nucleotides read TGCGCCAGCAGCCAAGACAAGGGGGACAGGGTACGCGGCTACACCTTC. Residues: CASSQDKGDRVRGYTF.

This clonotype was picked up a small number of times. This chain links TRBV6-5 with TRBJ1-2; 9 nucleotides line up with TRBD1. From germline, CDR1 is MNHEY and CDR2 SVGAGI. This CDR3 has 14 amino acids. Trimming cost V 11 bases and J 1 base; bases outside gene matches: 8. CDR3 in amino acids: CAAGGTGFNYGYTF. The CDR3 DNA sequence: TGTGCCGCGGGGGGGACAGGGTTTAACTATGGCTACACCTTC.

Here the CDR3 reads CATPSEGQETQYF. In DNA form, the CDR3 reads TGTGCCACCCCCTCGGAGGGTCAAGAGACCCAGTACTTC. The chain links TRBV2 to TRBJ2-5; weak D call: TRBD2 (6 bases). The CDR3 sequence is 13 residues long. Trimming cost V 10 bases and J 2 bases, with 14 bases left between them. Germline V gene sequence: CDR1 SNHLY, CDR2 FYNNEI.

The chain carries TRBV5-5 and TRBJ1-5; D gene uncertain. The CDR3 runs to 13 residues. The V end was cut by 2 bases, the J end by 8 bases, with 11 bases between. Germline V CDR1 and CDR2: SGHKS, YYEKEE (reference sequence). Here the CDR3 DNA reads TGTGCCAGCAGCTTCGGCCCCTACAAGCCCCAGCATTTT. Translated: CASSFGPYKPQHF.

This clonotype was seen only a few times. The chain has TRBV20-1 and TRBJ2-5; the D gene is possibly TRBD1 (5 bases). The CDR3 extends over 15 amino acids. Germline V CDR1 and CDR2: DFQATT, SNEGSKA (reference sequence). V was pared by 0 bases and J by 4 bases, with 15 bases between. CDR3 amino acids: CSARDRLLGVETQYF. CDR3 coding DNA: TGCAGTGCTAGAGATCGCCTTCTAGGGGTAGAGACCCAGTACTTC.

CDR3 amino acids: CATSATGFGSYTF. The CDR3 region has the DNA TGTGCCACCAGTGCTACAGGGTTCGGCAGCTACACCTTC. The chain has TRBV24-1 and TRBJ1-2, with a weak D call TRBD1 (6 bases). The CDR3 length is 13 residues. The V and J ends lost 5 bases and 9 bases respectively, with 15 bases between them. Germline CDR1 is KGHDR and CDR2 is SFDVKD.

This CDR3 reads CASSITSGGPHPQETQYF. DNA of the CDR3: TGTGCCAGCAGCATAACTAGCGGGGGCCCTCATCCTCAAGAGACCCAGTACTTC. The rearrangement links TRBV6-1 to TRBJ2-5; 11 bases match TRBD2. The CDR3 has 18 residues. Germline CDR1 is MNHNS and CDR2 is SASEGT. After removal of 6 bases from V and 2 bases from J, the junction contained 14 bases not matched to a gene.

This sequence joins TRBV7-9 and TRBJ1-2; 7 positions match TRBD1. Germline loops: CDR1 SEHNR, CDR2 FQNEAQ (reference sequence). The CDR3 runs to 14 residues. V lost 5 bases to trimming and J lost 5 bases; unmatched junction nucleotides: 8. DNA of the CDR3: TGTGCCAGCAGCGCACAGGGGCTTGGGTATGGCTACACCTTC. It translates to CASSAQGLGYGYTF.

There are many counts of this clonotype. The chain recombines TRBV29-1 with TRBJ2-7; the D gene is possibly TRBD1 (6 bases). Germline CDR1 SQVTM, CDR2 ANQGSEA. The CDR3 extends over 14 amino acids. V was pared by 1 base and J by 0 bases, with 10 bases between. CDR3 loop: CSVEVRGSSYEQYF. The CDR3, as DNA: TGCAGCGTTGAAGTAAGGGGGAGCTCCTACGAGCAGTACTTC.

A few counts support this clonotype. The CDR3 spells CSARGRLAGNEQFF. The CDR3 DNA reads TGCAGTGCCCGAGGGCGACTAGCTGGGAATGAGCAGTTCTTC. The genes are TRBV20-1 and TRBJ2-1; 7 bases fit TRBD2. V lost 6 bases and J lost 7; bases outside the gene matches: 12. Germline V gives CDR1 DFQATT, CDR2 SNEGSKA (reference sequence). The CDR3 consists of 14 residues.

As to this clonotype: Likely a read error: the CDR3 ends without its conserved phenylalanine or tryptophan. This chain joins TRBV6-2 or TRBV6-3 and TRBJ2-6, with 10 bases identical to TRBD1. This CDR3 has 17 amino acids. Germline values: CDR1 MNHEY, CDR2 SVGEGT. Losses at the gene ends were 7 bases for V and 1 base for J; bases not matched to a gene: 7. CDR3 loop: CASKSGTGASGANVLTY. The CDR3 DNA sequence: TGTGCCAGCAAATCCGGGACAGGGGCATCTGGGGCCAACGTCCTGACTTAC.

This clonotype has ten or more counts. The rearrangement links TRBV7-2 to TRBJ2-7; tentatively, D is TRBD2 (5 bases). Between the trimmed V and J ends, which lost 3 bases and 3 bases, there was a span of 9 bases. This CDR3 is 13 amino acids long. The germline CDR1 and CDR2 sequences are SGHTA and FQGNSA. CDR3 DNA: TGTGCCAGCAGCTTTGACCGGGACTACGAGCAGTACTTC. Translation gives CASSFDRDYEQYF.

This chain links TRBV25-1 with TRBJ2-5, with D tentatively TRBD2 (5 bases). The germline V and J ends were trimmed by 8 bases and 11 bases, with 24 bases remaining between them. This CDR3 has 14 amino acids. CDR1 and CDR2 from the germline V gene are MGHDK and SYGVNS. The DNA of the CDR3 is TGTGCCAGCCGCGGCGTAGGGAGTACGCATGAGCAGTACTTC. Its protein product is CASRGVGSTHEQYF.

The gene calls are TRBV10-3 and TRBJ1-2, with D possibly TRBD1 on 6 matching bases. The CDR3 contains 15 residues. Germline V CDR1 and CDR2: ENHRY, SYGVKD. Trimming removed 6 bases from V and 4 bases from J, with 18 bases in between. The CDR3 spells CAIRRLDSVGYGYTF. Written as DNA, the CDR3 is TGTGCCATCAGACGATTGGACAGCGTCGGCTATGGCTACACCTTC.

The chain joins TRBV4-1 to TRBJ1-2, with D unresolved. Germline loops: CDR1 MGHRA, CDR2 YSYEKL. V lost 0 bases and J lost 7, with 21 bases in between. The CDR3 loop spans 17 amino acids. The CDR3 spells CASSQERTIFRRGGYTF. The CDR3 DNA sequence: TGCGCCAGCAGCCAAGAAAGGACGATCTTTCGCCGAGGTGGCTACACCTTC.

This chain uses TRBV10-2 with TRBJ2-7, with a possible D match to TRBD1 (6 bases). The CDR3 has 10 amino acids. From germline, CDR1 is WSHSY and CDR2 SAAADI. The V and J ends lost 7 bases and 6 bases respectively, with 7 bases between them. The chain's CDR3 is CASTGVEQYF. The CDR3, as DNA: TGCGCCAGCACAGGGGTCGAGCAGTACTTC.

J is TRBJ2-5 and V is TRBV29-1; 8 bases are shared with TRBD2. V gave up 7 bases and J gave up 5 bases; unmatched junction bases: 9. The CDR3 length is 13 residues. Germline V lookup: CDR1 SQVTM, CDR2 ANQGSEA. CDR3 DNA sequence: TGCAGCGGTACCGGGACTAGGGGTGAGACCCAGTACTTC. This encodes CSGTGTRGETQYF.

A few counts support this clonotype. CDR3 in amino acids: CASTRQGPYEQYF. CDR3 DNA sequence: TGTGCCAGCACCCGACAGGGCCCCTACGAGCAGTACTTC. The rearrangement joins TRBV28 to TRBJ2-7, with 7 bases fitting TRBD1. V was pared by 7 bases and J by 2 bases, with 5 bases of the junction left unmatched. The CDR3 consists of 13 residues. Germline CDR1 is MDHEN and CDR2 is SYDVKM.

V gene TRBV3-1 combines with J gene TRBJ2-7, with D possibly being TRBD2 (6 bases). CDR1 is LGHDT and CDR2 is YNNKEL in the germline V gene (reference sequence). The CDR3 totals 15 residues. Trimming removed 5 bases from V and 0 bases from J, with 14 bases in between. The CDR3 DNA reads TGTGCCAGCAGCGGGGGGTACAGACACTCCTACGAGCAGTACTTC. Translation gives CASSGGYRHSYEQYF.

V usage is TRBV4-3 and J usage is TRBJ2-5; TRBD1 matches 8 bases. This CDR3 is 15 amino acids long. Germline CDR1 is LGHNA and CDR2 is YSLEER. J lost 4 bases, V lost 0 bases, and 4 bases had no gene match. The CDR3 is CASSQDDRGTETQYF. Written as DNA, the CDR3 is TGCGCCAGCAGCCAAGATGACAGGGGCACAGAGACCCAGTACTTC.

This clonotype was seen a few times. The chain carries TRBV27 and TRBJ2-7; 9 bases map to TRBD1. The CDR3 loop spans 16 amino acids. The V gene end was trimmed by 3 bases and the J gene end by 6 bases; junction bases not matched to a gene: 12. The germline gives CDR1 MNHEY, CDR2 SMNVEV (reference sequence). Here the CDR3 DNA reads TGTGCCAGCAGTTTTAGCCGGACAGGGGATACAAGCGAGCAGTACTTC. This encodes CASSFSRTGDTSEQYF.

The chain recombines TRBV21-1 with TRBJ2-4; TRBD1 reflects the table's D call only, with no check against the DNA. TRBV21-1 is classified as a pseudogene. The CDR3 totals 14 residues. CDR3 in amino acids: CASSKGFAGDIQYF. CDR3 DNA sequence: TGTGCCAGCAGCAAAGGTTTCGCAGGGGACATTCAGTACTTC.

J is TRBJ2-5 and V is TRBV20-1; 8 bases agree with TRBD2. The J segment lost 6 bases and the V segment lost 1 base, leaving 7 bases of the junction unmatched. CDR3 length: 14 amino acids. Germline CDR1 DFQATT, CDR2 SNEGSKA (reference sequence). The CDR3 DNA follows: TGCAGTGCTAGAGCCAGCGGGGGTGTGAAGACCCAGTACTTC. This codes for CSARASGGVKTQYF.

This clonotype was observed at least ten times. This chain links TRBV20-1 with TRBJ2-1, with D uncertain. The V end lost 6 bases, the J end lost 0 bases, and 6 bases lay between the germline ends. CDR3 length: 12 residues. Germline V gives CDR1 DFQATT, CDR2 SNEGSKA (reference sequence). This CDR3 is CSAPGSYNEQFF. In DNA, the CDR3 is TGCAGTGCCCCTGGCTCCTACAATGAGCAGTTCTTC.

The chain couples TRBV28 to TRBJ2-5, with D maybe TRBD2 (6 bases). The end of the DNA aligns better with TRBJ2-7, so the J call may be wrong. Germline CDR1 and CDR2: MDHEN and SYDVKM. This CDR3 comprises 15 residues. The DNA of the CDR3 is TGTGCCAGCGGCGAGCGGGCCTCAAGTCGACTCGAGCAGTACTTC. The encoded protein is CASGERASSRLEQYF.

This clonotype has a handful of counts. The gene calls are TRBV4-1 and TRBJ2-6, with D perhaps TRBD2 (5 bases). Trimming took off 4 bases at V and 4 bases at J, with 11 bases between the two ends. This CDR3 is built from 15 residues. The germline gives CDR1 MGHRA, CDR2 YSYEKL. The CDR3 sequence: CASSLSGLGANVLTF. The CDR3 region has the DNA TGCGCCAGCAGCCTGAGCGGTTTGGGGGCCAACGTCCTGACTTTC.

The chain links TRBV5-4 to TRBJ2-7; D is ambiguous. The tail of the sequence fits TRBJ2-5 better, so the J call may be wrong. Germline V gene lookup returns CDR1 SGHNT and CDR2 YYREEE (reference sequence). This CDR3 region has 14 residues. CDR3 DNA: TGTGCCAGCAGCTCGGCCAATTACGGAGAGACCCAGTACTTC. It codes for CASSSANYGETQYF.

The genes are TRBV5-1 and TRBJ2-5, with D possibly matching TRBD1 (5 bases). The CDR3 has 14 residues. Trimming took off 0 bases at V and 4 bases at J, with 10 bases between the two ends. Germline values: CDR1 SGHRS, CDR2 YFSETQ. The CDR3 sequence: CASSLAQARETQYF. The CDR3 DNA follows: TGCGCCAGCAGCTTGGCACAGGCCCGAGAGACCCAGTACTTC.

The chain employs TRBV29-1 and TRBJ1-2, with TRBD1 identical over 9 bases. Trimming cost V 6 bases and J 4 bases; bases outside gene matches: 9. The CDR3 totals 14 residues. Germline-derived CDR1 and CDR2 are SQVTM and ANQGSEA. CDR3 bases: TGCAGCGTAGACCTACAGGGGGCGGGCTATGGCTACACCTTC. Encoded protein: CSVDLQGAGYGYTF.

The rearrangement joins TRBV21-1 to TRBJ2-3; TRBD1, the table's D call, was not compared with the DNA. TRBV21-1 is described as a pseudogene. This CDR3 has 14 residues. The CDR3 here is CASTPEGQADTQYF. The CDR3 region has the DNA TGTGCCAGCACCCCCGAGGGGCAAGCAGATACGCAGTATTTT.

This chain uses TRBV5-1 with TRBJ1-5, with D tentatively TRBD1 (5 bases). The V end lost 0 bases, the J end lost 3 bases, and 10 bases lay between the germline ends. This CDR3 spans 15 amino acids. CDR1 is SGHRS and CDR2 is YFSETQ in the germline V gene. This chain's CDR3 is CASSLDGAFNQPQHF. The CDR3 nucleotides are TGCGCCAGCAGCTTGGACGGGGCCTTCAATCAGCCCCAGCATTTT.